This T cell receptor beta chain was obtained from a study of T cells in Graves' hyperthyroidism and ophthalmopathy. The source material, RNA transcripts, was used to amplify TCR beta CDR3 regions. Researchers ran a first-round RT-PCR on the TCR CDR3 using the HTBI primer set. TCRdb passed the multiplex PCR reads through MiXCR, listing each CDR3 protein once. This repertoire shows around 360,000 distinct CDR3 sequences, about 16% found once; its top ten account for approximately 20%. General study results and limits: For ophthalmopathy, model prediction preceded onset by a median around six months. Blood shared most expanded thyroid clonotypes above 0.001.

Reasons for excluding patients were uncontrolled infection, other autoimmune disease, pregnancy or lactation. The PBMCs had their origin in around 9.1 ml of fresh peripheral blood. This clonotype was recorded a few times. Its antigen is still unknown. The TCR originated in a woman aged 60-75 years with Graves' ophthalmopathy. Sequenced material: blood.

Here the CDR3 DNA reads TGTGCTAGTGGTTTGCTCTCCCGGGGAGGGCCGACTAGCGCCGACCCATTAGGTACGCAGTATTTT. Its protein product is CASGLLSRGGPTSADPLGTQYF. The chain couples TRBV12-5 to TRBJ2-3; TRBD2 aligns across 8 bases. The length of the CDR3 is 22 residues. The V gene end was trimmed by 2 bases and the J gene end by 8 bases; junction bases not matched to a gene: 30. Germline CDR1 is LGHNT and CDR2 is FRNRAP.